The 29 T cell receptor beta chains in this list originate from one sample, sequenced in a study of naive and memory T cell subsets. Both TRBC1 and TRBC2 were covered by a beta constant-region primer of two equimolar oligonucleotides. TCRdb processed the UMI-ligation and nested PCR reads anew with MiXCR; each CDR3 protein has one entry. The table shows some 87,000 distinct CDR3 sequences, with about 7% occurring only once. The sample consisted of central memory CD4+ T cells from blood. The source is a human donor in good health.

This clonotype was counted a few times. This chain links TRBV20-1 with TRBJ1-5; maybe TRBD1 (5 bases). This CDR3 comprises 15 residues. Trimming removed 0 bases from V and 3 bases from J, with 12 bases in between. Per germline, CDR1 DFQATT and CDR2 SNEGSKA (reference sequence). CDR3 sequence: CSARDSIRANQPQHF. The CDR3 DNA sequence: TGCAGTGCTAGAGATTCGATCAGGGCCAATCAGCCCCAGCATTTT.

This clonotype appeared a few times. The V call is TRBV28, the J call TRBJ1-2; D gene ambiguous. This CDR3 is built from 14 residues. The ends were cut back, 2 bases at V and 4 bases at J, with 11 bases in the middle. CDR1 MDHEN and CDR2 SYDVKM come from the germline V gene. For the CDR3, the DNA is TGTGCCAGCAGTTTAGTTGCAGTCCCCTATGGCTACACCTTC. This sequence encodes CASSLVAVPYGYTF.

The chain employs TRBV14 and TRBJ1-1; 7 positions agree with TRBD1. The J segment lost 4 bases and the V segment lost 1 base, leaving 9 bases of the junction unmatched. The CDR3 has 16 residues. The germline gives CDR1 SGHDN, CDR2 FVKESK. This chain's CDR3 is CASSQGRYRGATEAFF. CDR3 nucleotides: TGTGCCAGCAGCCAAGGACGGTACAGGGGTGCCACTGAAGCTTTCTTT.

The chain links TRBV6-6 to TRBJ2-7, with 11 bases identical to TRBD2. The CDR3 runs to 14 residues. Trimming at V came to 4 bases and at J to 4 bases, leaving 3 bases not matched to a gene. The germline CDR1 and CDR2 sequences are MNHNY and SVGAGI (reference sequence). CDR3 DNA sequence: TGTGCCAGCAGTTTCACTAGCGGGAGTTACGAGCAGTACTTC. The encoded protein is CASSFTSGSYEQYF.

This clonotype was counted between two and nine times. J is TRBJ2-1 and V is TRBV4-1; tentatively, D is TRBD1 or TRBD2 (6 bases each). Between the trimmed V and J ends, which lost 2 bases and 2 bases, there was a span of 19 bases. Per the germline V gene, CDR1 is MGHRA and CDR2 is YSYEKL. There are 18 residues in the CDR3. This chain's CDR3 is CASSQPSGSGAAYNEQFF. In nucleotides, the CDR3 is TGCGCCAGCAGCCAACCGTCTGGTTCGGGGGCTGCCTACAATGAGCAGTTCTTC.

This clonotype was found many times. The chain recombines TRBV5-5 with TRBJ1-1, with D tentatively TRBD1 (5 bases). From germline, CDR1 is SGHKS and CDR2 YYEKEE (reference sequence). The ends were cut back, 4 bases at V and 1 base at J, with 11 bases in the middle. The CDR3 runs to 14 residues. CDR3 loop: CASSRSTENTEAFF. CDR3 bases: TGTGCCAGCAGCCGATCGACAGAGAACACTGAAGCTTTCTTT.

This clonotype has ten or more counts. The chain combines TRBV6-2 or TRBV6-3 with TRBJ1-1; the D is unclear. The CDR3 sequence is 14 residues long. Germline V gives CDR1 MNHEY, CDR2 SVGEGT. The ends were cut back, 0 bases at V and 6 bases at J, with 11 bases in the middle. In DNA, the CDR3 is TGTGCCAGCAGTTACTCGGAATCTCTCGCTGAAGCTTTCTTT. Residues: CASSYSESLAEAFF.

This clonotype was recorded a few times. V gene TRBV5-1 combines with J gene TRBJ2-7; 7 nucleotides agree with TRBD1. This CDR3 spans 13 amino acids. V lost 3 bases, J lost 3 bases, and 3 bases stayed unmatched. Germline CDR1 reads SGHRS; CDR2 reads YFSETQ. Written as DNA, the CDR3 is TGCGCCAGCAGCTCCCGGGACAGCTACGAGCAGTACTTC. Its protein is CASSSRDSYEQYF.

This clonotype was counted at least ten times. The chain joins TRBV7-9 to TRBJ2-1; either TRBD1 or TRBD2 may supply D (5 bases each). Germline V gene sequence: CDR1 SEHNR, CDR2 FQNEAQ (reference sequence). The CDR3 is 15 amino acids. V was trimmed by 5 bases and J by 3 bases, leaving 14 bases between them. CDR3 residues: CASSGGSEHYNEQFF. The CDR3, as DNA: TGTGCCAGCAGCGGGGGATCTGAGCACTACAATGAGCAGTTCTTC.

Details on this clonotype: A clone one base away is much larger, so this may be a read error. CDR3 sequence reads: CASSPGRSGNTEAFF. The CDR3 DNA reads TGTGCCAGCAGTCCCGGCAGGAGTGGGAACACTGAAGCTTTCTTT. This chain uses TRBV27 with TRBJ1-1; D is ambiguous. V was clipped by 5 bases and J by 1 base, with 14 bases between them. This CDR3 contains 15 residues. Germline V CDR1 and CDR2: MNHEY, SMNVEV (reference sequence).

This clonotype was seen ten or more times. CDR3: CASSLSGTYNEQFF. CDR3 nucleotides: TGTGCCAGCAGTTTATCGGGAACATACAATGAGCAGTTCTTC. The rearrangement uses TRBV28 and TRBJ2-1; maybe TRBD2 (5 bases). Germline-derived CDR1 and CDR2 are MDHEN and SYDVKM. This CDR3 region has 14 residues. V lost 1 base and J 4 bases, leaving 8 bases between the germline ends.

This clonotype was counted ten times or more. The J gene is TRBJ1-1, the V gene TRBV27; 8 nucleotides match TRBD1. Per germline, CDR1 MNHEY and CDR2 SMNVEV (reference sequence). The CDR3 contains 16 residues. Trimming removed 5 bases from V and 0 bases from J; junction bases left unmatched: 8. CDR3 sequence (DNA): TGTGCCAGCAGTCTTGGACAGGGAGGGGTGAACACTGAAGCTTTCTTT. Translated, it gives CASSLGQGGVNTEAFF.

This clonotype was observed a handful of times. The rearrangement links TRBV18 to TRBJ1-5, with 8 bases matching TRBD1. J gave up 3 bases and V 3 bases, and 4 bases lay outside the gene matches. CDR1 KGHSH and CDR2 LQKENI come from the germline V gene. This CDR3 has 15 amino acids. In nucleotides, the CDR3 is TGTGCCAGCTCACCTTCAGGGGGCTTCAATCAGCCCCAGCATTTT. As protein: CASSPSGGFNQPQHF.

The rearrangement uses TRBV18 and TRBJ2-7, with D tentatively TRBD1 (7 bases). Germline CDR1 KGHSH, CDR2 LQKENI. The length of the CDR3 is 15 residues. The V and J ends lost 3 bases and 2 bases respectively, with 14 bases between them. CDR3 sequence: CASSPGGTAAYEQYF. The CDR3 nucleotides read TGTGCCAGCTCACCGGGCGGGACAGCCGCCTACGAGCAGTACTTC.

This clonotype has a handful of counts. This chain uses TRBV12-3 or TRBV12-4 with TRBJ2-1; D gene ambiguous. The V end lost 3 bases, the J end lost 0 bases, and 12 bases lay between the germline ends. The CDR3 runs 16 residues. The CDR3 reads CASSFLKDGSYNEQFF. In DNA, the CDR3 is TGTGCCAGCAGTTTCCTAAAGGACGGCTCCTACAATGAGCAGTTCTTC.

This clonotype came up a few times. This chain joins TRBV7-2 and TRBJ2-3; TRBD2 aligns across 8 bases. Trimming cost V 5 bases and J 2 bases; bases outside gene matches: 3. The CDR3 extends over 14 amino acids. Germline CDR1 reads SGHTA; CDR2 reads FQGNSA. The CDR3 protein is CASSRSGATDTQYF. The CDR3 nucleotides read TGTGCCAGCAGCCGTAGCGGGGCCACAGATACGCAGTATTTT.

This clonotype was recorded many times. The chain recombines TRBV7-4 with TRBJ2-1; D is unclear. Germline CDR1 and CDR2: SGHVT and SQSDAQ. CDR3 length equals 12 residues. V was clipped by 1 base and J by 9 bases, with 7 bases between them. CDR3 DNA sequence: TGTGCCAGCAGCTTAGAGTCGTTTGAGCAGTTCTTC. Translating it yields CASSLESFEQFF.

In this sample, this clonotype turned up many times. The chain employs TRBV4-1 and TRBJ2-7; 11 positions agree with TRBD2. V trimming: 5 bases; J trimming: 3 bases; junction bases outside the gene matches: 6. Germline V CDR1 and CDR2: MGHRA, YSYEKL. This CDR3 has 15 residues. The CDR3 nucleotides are TGCGCCAGCAGCTACGATAGCGGGAGGGACTACGAGCAGTACTTC. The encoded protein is CASSYDSGRDYEQYF.

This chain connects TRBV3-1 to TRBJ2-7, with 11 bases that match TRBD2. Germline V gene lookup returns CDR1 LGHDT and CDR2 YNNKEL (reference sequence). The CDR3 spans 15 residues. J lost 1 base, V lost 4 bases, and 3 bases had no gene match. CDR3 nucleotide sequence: TGTGCCAGCAGCCGAGGGACTAGCGGATCCTACGAGCAGTACTTC. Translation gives CASSRGTSGSYEQYF.

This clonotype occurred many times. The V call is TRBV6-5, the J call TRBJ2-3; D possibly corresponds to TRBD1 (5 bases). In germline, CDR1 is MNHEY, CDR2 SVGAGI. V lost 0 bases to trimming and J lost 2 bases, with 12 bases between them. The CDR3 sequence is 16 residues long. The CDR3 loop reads CASSYSQQVNTDTQYF. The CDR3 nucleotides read TGTGCCAGCAGTTACTCGCAACAGGTCAACACAGATACGCAGTATTTT.

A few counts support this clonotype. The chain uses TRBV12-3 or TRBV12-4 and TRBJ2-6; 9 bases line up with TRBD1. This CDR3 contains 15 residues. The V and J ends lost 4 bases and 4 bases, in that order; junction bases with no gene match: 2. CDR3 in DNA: TGTGCCAGCAGTTACAGGGGGCGAGGGGCCAACGTCCTGACTTTC. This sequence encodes CASSYRGRGANVLTF.

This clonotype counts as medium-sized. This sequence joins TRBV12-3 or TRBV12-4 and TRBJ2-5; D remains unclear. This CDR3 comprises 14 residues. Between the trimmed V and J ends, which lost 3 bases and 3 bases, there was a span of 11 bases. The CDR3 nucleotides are TGTGCCAGCAGTTTGTCCCAGATAGAAGAGACCCAGTACTTC. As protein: CASSLSQIEETQYF.

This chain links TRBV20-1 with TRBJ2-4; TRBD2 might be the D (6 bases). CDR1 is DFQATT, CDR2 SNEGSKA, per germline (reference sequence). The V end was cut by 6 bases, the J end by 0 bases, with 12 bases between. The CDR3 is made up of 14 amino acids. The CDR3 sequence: CSANAGLAKNIQYF. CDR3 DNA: TGCAGTGCGAACGCGGGACTAGCCAAAAACATTCAGTACTTC.

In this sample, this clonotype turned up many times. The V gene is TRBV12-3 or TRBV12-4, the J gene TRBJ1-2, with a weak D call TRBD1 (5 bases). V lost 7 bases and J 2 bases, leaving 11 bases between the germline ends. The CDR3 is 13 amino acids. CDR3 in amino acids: CASTSGRNYGYTF. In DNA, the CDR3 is TGTGCCAGCACCTCGGGACGGAACTATGGCTACACCTTC.

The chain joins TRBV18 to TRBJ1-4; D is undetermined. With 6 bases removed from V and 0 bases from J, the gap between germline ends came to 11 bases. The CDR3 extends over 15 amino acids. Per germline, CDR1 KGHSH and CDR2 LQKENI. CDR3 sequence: CASSRGPATNEKLFF. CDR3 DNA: TGTGCCAGCTCCCGAGGACCCGCAACTAATGAAAAACTGTTTTTT.

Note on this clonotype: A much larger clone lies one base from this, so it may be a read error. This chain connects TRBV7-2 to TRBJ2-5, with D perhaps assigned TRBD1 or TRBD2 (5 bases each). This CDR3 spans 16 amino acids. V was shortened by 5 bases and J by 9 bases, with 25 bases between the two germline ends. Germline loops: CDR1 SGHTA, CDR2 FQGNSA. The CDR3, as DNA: TGTGCCAGCAGCCAGACACCTTCCGGGGCCCACGGGGCCCAGTACTTC. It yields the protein CASSQTPSGAHGAQYF.

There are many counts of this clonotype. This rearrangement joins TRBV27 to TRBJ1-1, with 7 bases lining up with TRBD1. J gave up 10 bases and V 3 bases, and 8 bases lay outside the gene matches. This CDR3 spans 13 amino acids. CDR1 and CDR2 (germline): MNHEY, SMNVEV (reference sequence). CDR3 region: CASSFSGQARAFF. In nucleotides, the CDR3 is TGTGCCAGCAGTTTTTCAGGACAGGCAAGAGCTTTCTTT.

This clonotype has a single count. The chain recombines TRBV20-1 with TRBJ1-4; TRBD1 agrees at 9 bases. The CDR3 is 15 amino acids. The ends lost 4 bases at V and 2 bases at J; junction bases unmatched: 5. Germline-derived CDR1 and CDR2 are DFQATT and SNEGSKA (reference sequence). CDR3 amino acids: CSANRGRRTNEKLFF. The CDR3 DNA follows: TGCAGTGCTAACAGGGGGCGGCGGACTAATGAAAAACTGTTTTTT.

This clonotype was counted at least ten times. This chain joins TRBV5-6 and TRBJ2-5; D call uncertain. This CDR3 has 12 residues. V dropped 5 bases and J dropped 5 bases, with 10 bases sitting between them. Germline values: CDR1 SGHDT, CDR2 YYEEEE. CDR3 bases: TGTGCCAGCAGAAGACTCGGGGAGACCCAGTACTTC. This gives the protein CASRRLGETQYF.